Included here is one T cell receptor beta chain sequence, with context. It has no known antigen specificity. Base-call qualities are not available, and no considerably larger clone is one nucleotide away. TCRbeta CDR3 regions were amplified from genomic DNA by means of the immunoSEQ Assay, a bias-controlled multiplex PCR. As for the authors' bioinformatics: The number of nucleated cells in each sample was estimated from the amplification of reference gene primers within the assay. Sequence reads were collapsed and filtered to measure the absolute abundance of every unique TCRbeta CDR3 rearrangement. For each sample, productive Simpson clonality was calculated as the square root of Simpson's diversity index across productive rearrangements. TCRdb retrieved this table from immuneACCESS and kept in-frame rearrangements only. Not all clones are present; in checked studies, unresolved V genes account for under half, and no reason is known for the remainder. The V and J calls and clone size are taken from that table; D and trimming were inferred from the DNA. Counted in this sample were some 120,000 clones; more than 75% of them appeared once. The top ten clones comprise roughly 3.7% of the sample.

Each collaborating institution followed its own protocols to collect whole blood in K2EDTA tubes. For TCRbeta analysis, collaborator samples were shipped as frozen whole blood, as isolated PBMCs, or as DNA extracted from either sample type. V is shortened by 6 bases, J by 2 bases, and the region joining them spans 11 bases. Taken from cysteine to phenylalanine, the CDR3 has 13 residues. Only the CDR3 DNA is retained, 39 bases long and in frame from the first base. The entry originates in a study of blood T cell repertoires in COVID-19 (dated by TCRdb to 2018 to 2020). Context from the whole study: Samples covering the acute and convalescent phases of COVID-19 were provided by collaborators in the United States, Italy and Spain. The repertoires were released in a freely available public database meant as a resource for research on the immune response to SARS-CoV-2. The material from the prospective study consisted of cDNA or gDNA derived from T cells, B-cell-depleted T cells, or PBMCs. Sample metadata almost always included a de-identified subject ID, COVID-19 status, age in years and sex. Deeply sampled blood TCRbeta repertoires from subjects exposed to, actively infected with, or recovered from COVID-19 were included in the dataset. The samples were drawn from the first 160 participants of the ongoing ImmuneRACE study and from 950 to 1,500 subjects provided by 6 global collaborators. Where available, HLA class I and class II types were obtained from metadata supplied by the sample provider rather than from assay-based typing. Overall results and qualifications from the work: The amount of clinical and demographic metadata varied by source and participant and was provided uncurated.

In this chain, TRBV12-3 or TRBV12-4 is recombined with TRBJ2-7; no D gene is confidently identified. Sequencing was done on a sample of peripheral blood. This TCR derives from a man aged 45-65 years with active COVID-19. The CDR3 region: CASRSTRAYEQYF. The nucleotides are TGTGCCAGCAGGTCGACAAGAGCCTACGAGCAGTACTTC.